Reported below is one TCR beta chain. Its target antigen remains unknown. No qualities accompany the bases; no much larger clone lies one base away. TCRbeta CDR3 regions were amplified from genomic DNA using the immunoSEQ Assay, a bias-controlled multiplex PCR. In the paper's pipeline: The number of nucleated cells in each sample was estimated from the amplification of reference gene primers within the assay. Sequence reads were collapsed and filtered to measure the absolute abundance of every unique TCRbeta CDR3 rearrangement. Productive Simpson clonality was computed per sample as the square root of Simpson's diversity index over productive rearrangements. TCRdb provides this immuneACCESS table in a form limited to in-frame rearrangements. Some clones are lacking; in checked studies, under half of them reflect an unresolved V gene, and why the rest are absent is not known. The DNA gave D and trimming, while V, J and clone size come from that table. For this sample the table gives about 200,000 clones, of which about 88% were detected only once. The ten largest clones add up to around 0.7% of the sample.

The data originate from a study of blood T cell repertoires in COVID-19 (dated by TCRdb to 2018 to 2021). In the study overall: The collaborator samples originated in the United States, Italy and Spain and spanned the acute and convalescent phases of COVID-19. The prospective study material was composed of cDNA or gDNA derived from T cells, B-cell-depleted T cells, or PBMCs. The dataset comprised deeply sampled blood TCRbeta repertoires from subjects exposed to, actively infected with, or recovered from COVID-19. A freely available public database, intended as a resource for researchers studying the immune response to SARS-CoV-2, is where the repertoires were released. Samples were obtained from the ongoing ImmuneRACE study (first 160 participants) and from 950 to 1,500 subjects provided by 6 global collaborators. A de-identified subject ID, COVID-19 status, age in years and sex were almost always included in the sample metadata. Where HLA class I and class II types were available, the types were taken from metadata supplied by the sample provider, not from assay-based typing.

Trimming takes 3 bases from V and 6 bases from J, and the germline ends sit 21 bases apart. Counted from cysteine to phenylalanine, this CDR3 has 18 amino acids. Kept here is only the CDR3 DNA, which spans 54 bases and is read in frame from base 1. Looking up the germline V gene yields CDR1 LGHNA and CDR2 YSLEER. Collaborating institutions collected whole blood in K2EDTA tubes following their own protocols. For TCRbeta analysis, collaborator samples were shipped as frozen whole blood, as isolated PBMCs, or as DNA extracted from either sample type. Overall study results and their limits: The amount of clinical and demographic metadata varied by source and participant and was provided uncurated.

This receptor was obtained from a man between 35 and 55 years old with acute or convalescent COVID-19. The chain couples TRBV4-3 to TRBJ2-6; 6 matching bases give a weak D call of TRBD2. Input material: peripheral blood. The CDR3 amino acid sequence is: CASSQRLTGAVEANVLTF. The DNA is as follows: TGCGCCAGCAGCCAGCGTCTTACGGGAGCTGTCGAGGCCAACGTCCTGACTTTC.